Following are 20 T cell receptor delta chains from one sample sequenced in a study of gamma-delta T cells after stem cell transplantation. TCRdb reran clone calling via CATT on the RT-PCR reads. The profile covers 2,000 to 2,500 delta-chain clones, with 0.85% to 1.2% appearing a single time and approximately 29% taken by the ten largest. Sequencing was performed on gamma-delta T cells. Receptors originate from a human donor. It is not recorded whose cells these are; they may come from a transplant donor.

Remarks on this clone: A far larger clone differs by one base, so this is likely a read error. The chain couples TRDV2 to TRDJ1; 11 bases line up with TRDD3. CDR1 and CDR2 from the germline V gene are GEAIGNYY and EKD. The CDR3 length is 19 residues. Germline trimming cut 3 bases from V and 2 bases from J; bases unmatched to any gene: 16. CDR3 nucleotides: TGTGCCTGTGACGCCGTCCGAACTGGGGGATATACCGCGACCGATAAACTCATCTTT. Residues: CACDAVRTGGYTATDKLIF.

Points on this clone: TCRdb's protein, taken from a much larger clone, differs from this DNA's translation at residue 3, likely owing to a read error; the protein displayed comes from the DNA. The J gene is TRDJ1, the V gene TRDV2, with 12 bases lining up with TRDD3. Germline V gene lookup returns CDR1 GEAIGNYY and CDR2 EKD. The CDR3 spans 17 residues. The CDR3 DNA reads TGTGCCAGTGACACACTGGGGGATACTGGTTATACCGATAAACTCATCTTT. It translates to CASDTLGDTGYTDKLIF.

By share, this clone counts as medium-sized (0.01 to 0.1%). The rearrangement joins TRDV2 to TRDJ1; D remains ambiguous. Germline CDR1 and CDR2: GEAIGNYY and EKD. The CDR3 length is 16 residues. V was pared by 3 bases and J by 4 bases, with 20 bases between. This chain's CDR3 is CACDLIPSRMGDKLIF. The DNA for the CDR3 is TGTGCCTGTGACCTCATTCCCTCCCGTATGGGCGATAAACTCATCTTT.

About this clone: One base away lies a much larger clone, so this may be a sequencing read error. The CDR3 region is CACDVMLGDTQERTDKLIF. The CDR3 nucleotides are TGTGCCTGTGACGTTATGCTGGGGGATACGCAGGAAAGGACCGATAAACTCATCTTT. The chain combines TRDV2 with TRDJ1; 12 bases line up with TRDD3. Trimming cost V 3 bases and J 2 bases; bases outside gene matches: 15. CDR3 length equals 19 residues. Germline values: CDR1 GEAIGNYY, CDR2 EKD.

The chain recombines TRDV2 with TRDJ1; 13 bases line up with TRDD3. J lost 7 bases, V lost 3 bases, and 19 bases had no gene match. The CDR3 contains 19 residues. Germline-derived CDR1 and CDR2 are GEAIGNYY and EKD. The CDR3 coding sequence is TGTGCCTGTGACGGCCTTCCTCCGACATTACTGGGGGATACGGGTAAACTCATCTTT. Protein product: CACDGLPPTLLGDTGKLIF.

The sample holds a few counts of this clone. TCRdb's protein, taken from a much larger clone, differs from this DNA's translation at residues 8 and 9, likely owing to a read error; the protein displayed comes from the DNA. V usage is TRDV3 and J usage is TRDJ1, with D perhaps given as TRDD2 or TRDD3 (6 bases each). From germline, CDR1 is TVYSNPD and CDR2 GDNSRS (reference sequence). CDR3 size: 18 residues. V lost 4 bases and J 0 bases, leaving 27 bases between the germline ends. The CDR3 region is CACLLRGTVDNYTDKLIF. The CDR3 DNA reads TGTGCCTGTCTCCTACGGGGGACGGTGGATAACTACACCGATAAACTCATCTTT.

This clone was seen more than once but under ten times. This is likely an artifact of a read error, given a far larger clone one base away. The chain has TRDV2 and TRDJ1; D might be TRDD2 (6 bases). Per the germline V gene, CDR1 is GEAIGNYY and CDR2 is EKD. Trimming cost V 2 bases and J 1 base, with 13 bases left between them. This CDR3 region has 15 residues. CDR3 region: CACDIIVPSTDKLIF. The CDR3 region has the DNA TGTGCCTGTGACATCATCGTTCCTAGCACCGATAAACTCATCTTT.

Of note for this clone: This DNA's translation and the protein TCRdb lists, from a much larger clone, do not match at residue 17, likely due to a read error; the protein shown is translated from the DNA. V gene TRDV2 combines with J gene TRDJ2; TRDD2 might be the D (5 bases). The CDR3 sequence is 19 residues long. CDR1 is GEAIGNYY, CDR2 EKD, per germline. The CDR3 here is CACDTIIPGAGSMTAQPFF. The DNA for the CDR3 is TGTGCCTGTGACACAATCATTCCTGGAGCCGGCAGCATGACAGCACAACCCTTCTTT.

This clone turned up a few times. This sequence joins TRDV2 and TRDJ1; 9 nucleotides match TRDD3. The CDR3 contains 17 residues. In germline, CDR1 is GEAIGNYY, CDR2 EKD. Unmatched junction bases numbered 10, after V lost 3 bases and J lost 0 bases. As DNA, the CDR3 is TGTGCCTGTGACCTACTGGGGGAACCAAAGTACACCGATAAACTCATCTTT. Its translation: CACDLLGEPKYTDKLIF.

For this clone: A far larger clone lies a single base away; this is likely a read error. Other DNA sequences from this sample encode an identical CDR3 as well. The CDR3 protein is CACDSLDFPTLGDTDKLIF. The CDR3 DNA reads TGTGCCTGTGACAGCCTTGACTTTCCTACACTGGGGGATACCGATAAACTTATCTTT. The chain employs TRDV2 and TRDJ1; 12 bases agree with TRDD3. CDR3 size: 19 residues. The germline V gene has CDR1 GEAIGNYY and CDR2 EKD.

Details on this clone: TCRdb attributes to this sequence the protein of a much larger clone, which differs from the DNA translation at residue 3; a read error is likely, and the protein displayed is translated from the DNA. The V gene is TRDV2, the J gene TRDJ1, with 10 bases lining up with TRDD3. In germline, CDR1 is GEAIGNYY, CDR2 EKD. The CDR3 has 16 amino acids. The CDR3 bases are TGTGCCCGTGACACCCTGGGGGATAGAATTAAGGATAAACTCATCTTT. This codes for CARDTLGDRIKDKLIF.

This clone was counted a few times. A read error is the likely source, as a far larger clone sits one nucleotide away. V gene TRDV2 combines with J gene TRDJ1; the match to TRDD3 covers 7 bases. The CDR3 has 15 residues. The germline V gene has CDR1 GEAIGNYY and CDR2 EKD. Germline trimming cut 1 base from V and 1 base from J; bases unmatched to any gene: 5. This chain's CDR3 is CACDTVGYRTDKLIF. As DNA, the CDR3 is TGTGCCTGTGACACGGTGGGATACCGCACCGATAAACTCATCTTT.

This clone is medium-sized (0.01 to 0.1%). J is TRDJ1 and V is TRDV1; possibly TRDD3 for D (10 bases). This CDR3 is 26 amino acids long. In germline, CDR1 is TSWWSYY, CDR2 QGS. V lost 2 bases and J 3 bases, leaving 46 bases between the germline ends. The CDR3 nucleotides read TGTGCTCTTGGGGAATTAAAACAAGGCCTTCCTACTCTCAAGCCTTACTGGGGGATTAGTTCCGATAAACTCATCTTT. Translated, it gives CALGELKQGLPTLKPYWGISSDKLIF.

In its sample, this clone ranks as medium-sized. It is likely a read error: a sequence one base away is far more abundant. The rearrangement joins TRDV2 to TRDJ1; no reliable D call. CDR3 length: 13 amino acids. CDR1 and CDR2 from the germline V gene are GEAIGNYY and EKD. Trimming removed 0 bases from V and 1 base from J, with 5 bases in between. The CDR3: CACDTGLTDKLIF. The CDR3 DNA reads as TGTGCCTGTGACACCGGGCTCACCGATAAACTCATCTTT.

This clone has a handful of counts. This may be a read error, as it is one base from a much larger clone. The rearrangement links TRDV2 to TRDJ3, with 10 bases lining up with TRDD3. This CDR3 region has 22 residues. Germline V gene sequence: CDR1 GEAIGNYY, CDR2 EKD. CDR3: CARDTADSTGGSNSWDTRQMFF. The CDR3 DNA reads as TGTGCCCGTGACACCGCAGATTCCACTGGGGGATCTAACTCCTGGGACACCCGACAGATGTTTTTC.

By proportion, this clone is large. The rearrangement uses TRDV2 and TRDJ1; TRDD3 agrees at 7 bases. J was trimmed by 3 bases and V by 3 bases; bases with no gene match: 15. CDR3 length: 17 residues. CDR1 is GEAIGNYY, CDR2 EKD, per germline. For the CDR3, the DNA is TGTGCCTGTGACCAACTACGAACTGGGGTTCAAGCCGATAAACTCATCTTT. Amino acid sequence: CACDQLRTGVQADKLIF.

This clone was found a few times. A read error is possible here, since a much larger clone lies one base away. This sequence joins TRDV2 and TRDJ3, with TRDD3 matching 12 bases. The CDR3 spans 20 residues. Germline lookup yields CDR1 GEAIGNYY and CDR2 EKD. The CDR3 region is CACDATSTGGYTWGTRQMFF. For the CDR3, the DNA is TGTGCCTGTGACGCAACTTCAACTGGGGGATACACCTGGGGCACCCGACAGATGTTTTTC.

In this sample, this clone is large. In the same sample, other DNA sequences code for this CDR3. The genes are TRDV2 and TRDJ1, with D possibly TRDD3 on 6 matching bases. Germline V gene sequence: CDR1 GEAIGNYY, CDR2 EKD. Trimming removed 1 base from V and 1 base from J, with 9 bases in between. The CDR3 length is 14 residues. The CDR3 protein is CACDTLGFTDKLIF. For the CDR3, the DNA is TGTGCCTGTGACACGCTGGGGTTCACCGATAAACTCATCTTT.

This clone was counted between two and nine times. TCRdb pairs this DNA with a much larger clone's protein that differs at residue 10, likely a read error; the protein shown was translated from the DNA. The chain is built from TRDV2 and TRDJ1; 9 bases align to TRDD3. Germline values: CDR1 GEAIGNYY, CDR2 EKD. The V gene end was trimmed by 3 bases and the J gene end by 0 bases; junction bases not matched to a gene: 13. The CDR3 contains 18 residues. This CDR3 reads CACDPLLGEMQYTDKLIF. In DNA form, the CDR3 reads TGTGCCTGTGACCCCTTACTGGGGGAGATGCAGTACACCGATAAACTCATCTTT.

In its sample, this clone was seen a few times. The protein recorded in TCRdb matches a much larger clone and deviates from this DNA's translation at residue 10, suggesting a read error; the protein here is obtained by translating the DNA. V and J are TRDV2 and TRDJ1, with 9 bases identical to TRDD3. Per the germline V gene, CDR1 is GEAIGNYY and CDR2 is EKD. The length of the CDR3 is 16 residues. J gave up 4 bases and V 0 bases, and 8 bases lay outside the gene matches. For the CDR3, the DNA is TGTGCCTGTGACACCCTACTGGGGGACAACCTCGATAAACTCATCTTT. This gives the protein CACDTLLGDNLDKLIF.